This TCR beta chain derives from a study of T cell clonotyping in hematopoietic cell transplantation. Study conclusions and caveats: At the given depth, recipient repertoires were over 95% de novo clonotypes. Cells were unsorted, so CD4 and CD8 contributions were not separated. Recipient TCR diversity dropped after transplant; expanded clonotypes rose from day 30 to 180.

With regard to this clone: The antigen is not known.

Clones were read by immunoSEQ multiplex PCR, and TCRdb kept only the in-frame ones, dropping some. The table shows more than 7,000 clones, with 85% occurring only once. Recipient blood drawn about 28 days pretransplant and days 30, 100, 180 after. The CDR3 contains 14 residues. The germline V gene encodes CDR1 MNHEY and CDR2 SVGAGI. V was pared by 5 bases and J by 8 bases, with 6 bases of the junction left unmatched. Sequences were derived from PBMCs, sampled 180 days after allogeneic stem cell transplant. The chain has TRBV6-5 and TRBJ2-3; TRBD2 agrees at 11 bases. This TCR came from a female patient between 30 and 40 years old who had an allogeneic stem cell transplant, so the T cells may come from the graft donor. Some clones in this sample may be carry-over from other donors' samples. CDR3 region: CASSRETSGVTQYF. The CDR3 region has the DNA TGTGCCAGCAGTCGAGAGACTAGCGGGGTTACGCAGTATTTT.